The 15 T cell receptor beta chains listed next were all sequenced from one sample in a study of CD8+ T cells in alopecia areata. cDNA prepared by RNA extraction and subsequent reverse transcription served as the template for sequencing. Method: immunoSEQ multiplex PCR; TCRdb's copy keeps in-frame clones and lacks some. The sample carries some 180,000 clones, around 51% recorded once. Treatment denoted: oral pan-JAK inhibitor, 5-10 mg twice daily. The source was CD8+ T cells sorted from blood, collected around week 54, from a patient treated with tofacitinib. The receptors were gathered from a human donor with alopecia areata.

The chain joins TRBV9 to TRBJ2-1; D perhaps matches TRBD1 (5 bases). Germline lookup yields CDR1 SGDLS and CDR2 YYNGEE. Trimming cost V 0 bases and J 7 bases, with 26 bases left between them. This CDR3 has 19 residues. CDR3 coding DNA: TGTGCCAGCAGCGTAGAGGGTGAGGTGGGAACCTCGAAGGGGAATGAGCAGTTCTTC. Translating gives CASSVEGEVGTSKGNEQFF.

The sample holds a few counts of this clone. The chain is built from TRBV11-2 and TRBJ2-7; D unclear. Trimming stripped 5 bases from V and 6 bases from J, with 11 bases between. The CDR3 runs 12 residues. The V gene's germline CDR1 is SGHAT and CDR2 FQNNGV. CDR3 loop: CASSPPGSEQYF. The CDR3, as DNA: TGTGCCAGCAGCCCCCCCGGAAGCGAGCAGTACTTC.

This clone has more than one count but fewer than ten. V usage is TRBV13 and J usage is TRBJ2-5; 9 bases match TRBD2. The CDR3 is 14 residues long. With V trimmed by 4 bases and J by 1 base, 1 base remained unmatched. Germline V gives CDR1 PRHDT, CDR2 FYEKMQ (reference sequence). The CDR3 protein is CASSSAGGQETQYF. For the CDR3, the DNA is TGTGCCAGCAGCTCAGCGGGGGGCCAAGAGACCCAGTACTTC.

The V call is TRBV9, the J call TRBJ2-4; no clear D. CDR3 length: 18 amino acids. The V end was cut by 4 bases, the J end by 6 bases, with 26 bases between. CDR1 and CDR2 (germline): SGDLS, YYNGEE. CDR3 sequence reads: CASSPSFLPRFPPNIQYF. DNA for the CDR3: TGTGCCAGCAGCCCCTCATTCCTTCCGCGGTTCCCACCAAACATTCAGTACTTC.

The genes are TRBV7-3 and TRBJ1-2; TRBD1 aligns across 7 bases. The junction had 6 bases not matched to a gene; V was cut back by 3 bases and J by 8 bases. CDR3 size: 13 residues. Germline CDR1 SGHTA, CDR2 FQGTGA. CDR3 nucleotide sequence: TGTGCCAGCAGCTTTCAACAGGGGACGGGCTACACCTTC. Translating it yields CASSFQQGTGYTF.

This clone has more than one count but fewer than ten. The chain is built from TRBV7-2 and TRBJ2-3; 7 bases are a match to TRBD1. The V gene end was trimmed by 3 bases and the J gene end by 2 bases; junction bases not matched to a gene: 8. Germline CDR1 SGHTA, CDR2 FQGNSA. CDR3 length: 16 residues. The CDR3 DNA sequence: TGTGCCAGCAGCTTCCTCGGGACAGACTACACAGATACGCAGTATTTT. It encodes CASSFLGTDYTDTQYF.

The CDR3 protein is CASSPTAGGEKLFF. CDR3 nucleotide sequence: TGTGCCAGCAGCCCGACCGCGGGGGGTGAAAAACTGTTTTTT. This chain connects TRBV6-5 to TRBJ1-4; a possible D gene is TRBD1 (5 bases). The CDR3 consists of 14 residues. Looked up from germline, CDR1 is MNHEY and CDR2 is SVGAGI. Trimming shortened V by 6 bases and J by 7 bases, and 15 bases separated the two germline ends.

This chain connects TRBV4-1 to TRBJ2-2; D possibly corresponds to TRBD2 (5 bases). Germline V lookup: CDR1 MGHRA, CDR2 YSYEKL. The CDR3 is 16 amino acids. V lost 1 base to trimming and J lost 1 base, with 10 bases between them. CDR3 amino acids: CASSQAGRGNTGELFF. For the CDR3, the DNA is TGCGCCAGCAGCCAAGCGGGTCGGGGGAACACCGGGGAGCTGTTTTTT.

This clone is a singleton in its sample. The chain couples TRBV4-1 to TRBJ2-7; D unclear. CDR3 length equals 17 residues. The germline gives CDR1 MGHRA, CDR2 YSYEKL. Trimming removed 1 base at V and 6 bases at J, with 22 bases between. CDR3 residues: CASSQVAAWKDKGEQYF. DNA for the CDR3: TGCGCCAGCAGCCAAGTTGCAGCATGGAAGGATAAAGGCGAGCAGTACTTC.

The chain couples TRBV5-4 to TRBJ1-2; D is unclear. The ends were cut back, 0 bases at V and 0 bases at J, with 9 bases in the middle. The V gene's germline CDR1 is SGHNT and CDR2 YYREEE (reference sequence). This CDR3 has 15 residues. CDR3 protein: CASSLDAASNYGYTF. Here the CDR3 DNA reads TGTGCCAGCAGCTTGGATGCGGCGTCTAACTATGGCTACACCTTC.

The chain carries TRBV27 and TRBJ1-5; weak D call: TRBD1 (5 bases). V lost 2 bases to trimming and J lost 6 bases, with 11 bases between them. Germline CDR1 MNHEY, CDR2 SMNVEV (reference sequence). This CDR3 region has 14 residues. CDR3 nucleotides: TGTGCCAGCAGTTTAGGGAGGGGAGGTCAGCCCCAGCATTTT. Its translation: CASSLGRGGQPQHF.

This clone was detected a few times. The chain links TRBV14 to TRBJ1-1; 8 nucleotides agree with TRBD1. The germline V gene encodes CDR1 SGHDN and CDR2 FVKESK. The trim removed 4 bases at V and 3 bases at J, leaving 4 bases unmatched. The CDR3 length is 14 residues. CDR3 coding DNA: TGTGCCAGCAGCCCGACAGGGGCCTACACTGAAGCTTTCTTT. This sequence encodes CASSPTGAYTEAFF.

V usage is TRBV11-2 and J usage is TRBJ2-1; D is unclear. Trimming cost V 2 bases and J 5 bases, with 1 base left between them. This CDR3 has 11 amino acids. The germline V gene encodes CDR1 SGHAT and CDR2 FQNNGV. The CDR3 DNA reads TGTGCCAGCAGCTTAAACAATGAGCAGTTCTTC. Protein sequence: CASSLNNEQFF.

The CDR3 reads CASSLVGAGELFF. For the CDR3, the DNA is TGTGCCAGCAGCTTAGTAGGGGCCGGGGAGCTGTTTTTT. The genes are TRBV7-9 and TRBJ2-2, with D perhaps TRBD1 (5 bases). The CDR3 extends over 13 amino acids. Between the trimmed V and J ends, which lost 1 base and 6 bases, there was a span of 6 bases. Germline CDR1 reads SEHNR; CDR2 reads FQNEAQ (reference sequence).

The J gene is TRBJ1-1, the V gene TRBV11-2; 7 nucleotides agree with TRBD1. The CDR3 is 14 amino acids. V was pared by 6 bases and J by 3 bases, with 7 bases of the junction left unmatched. Looked up from germline, CDR1 is SGHAT and CDR2 is FQNNGV. Written as DNA, the CDR3 is TGTGCCAGCAGTCGACAGGGCATGGACACTGAAGCTTTCTTT. Protein: CASSRQGMDTEAFF.